This TCR beta chain stems from a study of shared clonotypes between healthy human individuals. The CDR3 sequence is 15 residues long. The V gene lost 7 bases and the J gene lost 4 bases, with 20 bases spanning the gap. Germline V gene sequence: CDR1 LNHDA, CDR2 SQIVND (reference sequence). Study outcomes and limitations: Clonotypes not shared had lower generation probabilities than those common to all four donors. Naive subsets generally had larger estimated richness than memory subsets.

Each subset's genomic DNA was shared equally among a number of immunoSEQ plates. The table came from immunoSEQ multiplex PCR; TCRdb's copy has only in-frame clones and leaves some out. The top ten clones hold 0.35% to 0.5% of a sample with more than 2,000,000 clones, about 92% of them seen once. Of note for this clone: Its antigen is not known.

The rearrangement uses TRBV19 and TRBJ2-7; D is tentatively TRBD1 or TRBD2 (6 bases each). The sequenced material came from naive CD4+ T cells from PBMCs. Subset meaning: CD45RA+ positively selected. This TCR was recovered from a man between 18 and 29 years old in good health. Some clones in this sample may be carry-over from other donors' samples. The CDR3 region is CASTLGGSGAYEQYF. The CDR3 DNA reads TGTGCCAGTACCCTTGGGGGGTCGGGGGCTTACGAGCAGTACTTC.